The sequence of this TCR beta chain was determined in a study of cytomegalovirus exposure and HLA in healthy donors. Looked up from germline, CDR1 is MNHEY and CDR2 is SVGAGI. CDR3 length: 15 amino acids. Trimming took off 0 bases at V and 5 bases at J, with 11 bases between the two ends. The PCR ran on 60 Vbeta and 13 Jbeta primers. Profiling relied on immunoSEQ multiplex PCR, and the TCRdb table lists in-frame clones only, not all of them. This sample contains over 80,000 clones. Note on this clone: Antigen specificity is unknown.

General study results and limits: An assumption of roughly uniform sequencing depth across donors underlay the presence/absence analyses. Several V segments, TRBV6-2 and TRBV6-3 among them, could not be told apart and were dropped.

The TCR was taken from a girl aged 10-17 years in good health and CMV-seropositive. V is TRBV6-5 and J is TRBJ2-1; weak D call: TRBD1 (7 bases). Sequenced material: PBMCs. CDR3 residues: CASSYSRGADNEQFF. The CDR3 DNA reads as TGTGCCAGCAGTTACTCCAGGGGGGCCGACAATGAGCAGTTCTTC.